The 28 T cell receptor beta chains presented below share a single source sample, sequenced in a study of CD8 T cells in Susac syndrome. An input of about 0.5 to 1 ug of RNA was subjected to reverse transcription using random hexamers. TCRdb reprocessed the immunoSEQ multiplex PCR reads with MiXCR, giving one entry per CDR3 protein. The sample includes 80,000 or so distinct CDR3 sequences, around 93% of them seen just once. Material: CD4+ T cells from PBMCs. All receptors derive from a human donor with Susac syndrome.

V gene TRBV29-1 combines with J gene TRBJ2-7, with a possible D match to TRBD1 (5 bases). V was clipped by 4 bases and J by 5 bases, with 12 bases between them. CDR1 is SQVTM, CDR2 ANQGSEA, per germline. The CDR3 totals 12 residues. In DNA form, the CDR3 reads TGCAGCGTTGGACAGTTCATCCACGAGCAGTACTTC. Encoded protein: CSVGQFIHEQYF.

The chain combines TRBV2 with TRBJ2-7; D is possibly TRBD1 (6 bases). There are 14 residues in the CDR3. From germline, CDR1 is SNHLY and CDR2 FYNNEI. With 3 bases removed from V and 2 bases from J, the gap between germline ends came to 11 bases. CDR3 region: CASSDGGFAYEQYF. Written as DNA, the CDR3 is TGTGCCAGCAGTGATGGGGGCTTCGCCTACGAGCAGTACTTC.

This clonotype was recorded once. V is TRBV9 and J is TRBJ2-2; the D gene is possibly TRBD2 (5 bases). Trimming removed 0 bases from V and 7 bases from J, with 10 bases in between. The CDR3 runs to 14 residues. Germline CDR1 is SGDLS and CDR2 is YYNGEE. The CDR3 is CASSVGRVSGELFF. The CDR3 nucleotides are TGTGCCAGCAGCGTAGGGCGGGTCAGCGGGGAGCTGTTTTTT.

V is TRBV28 and J is TRBJ1-2; the D gene is possibly TRBD1 (5 bases). Trimming shortened V by 3 bases and J by 4 bases, and 21 bases separated the two germline ends. CDR1 and CDR2 from the germline V gene are MDHEN and SYDVKM. CDR3 length equals 17 residues. The CDR3 sequence: CASSFRQGRLKIYGYTF. CDR3 nucleotides: TGTGCCAGCAGTTTCCGGCAGGGCCGCCTTAAGATCTATGGCTACACCTTC.

The V and J genes are TRBV9 and TRBJ2-7, with 7 bases that match TRBD2. V gave up 3 bases and J gave up 6 bases; unmatched junction bases: 9. The CDR3 is 14 amino acids. Germline lookup yields CDR1 SGDLS and CDR2 YYNGEE. CDR3 loop: CASSAAGRPGEQYF. CDR3 nucleotides: TGTGCCAGCAGCGCAGCGGGAAGGCCAGGCGAGCAGTACTTC.

The rearrangement links TRBV7-2 to TRBJ2-5; D is undetermined. The CDR3 totals 13 residues. V was cut by 1 base and J by 2 bases, with 5 bases left in between. The germline gives CDR1 SGHTA, CDR2 FQGNSA. The DNA of the CDR3 is TGTGCCAGCAGCTTAGAGGGTCAAGAGACCCAGTACTTC. Protein product: CASSLEGQETQYF.

This chain uses TRBV18 with TRBJ2-7; 11 bases match TRBD2. CDR1 is KGHSH and CDR2 is LQKENI in the germline V gene. The junction had 9 bases not matched to a gene; V was cut back by 6 bases and J by 5 bases. CDR3 length: 15 residues. This CDR3 reads CASSPSLAGVNEQYF. The DNA of the CDR3 is TGTGCCAGCTCGCCATCACTAGCGGGAGTAAACGAGCAGTACTTC.

The chain uses TRBV5-6 and TRBJ2-5; no firm D call. Per germline, CDR1 SGHDT and CDR2 YYEEEE. The CDR3 loop spans 16 amino acids. V lost 2 bases to trimming and J lost 1 base, with 15 bases between them. CDR3 nucleotide sequence: TGTGCCAGCAGCTTTCAGGTCGGGCTTGCCCAAGAGACCCAGTACTTC. Translation gives CASSFQVGLAQETQYF.

The chain carries TRBV20-1 and TRBJ2-5, with a tentative D call TRBD2 (5 bases). Looked up from germline, CDR1 is DFQATT and CDR2 is SNEGSKA (reference sequence). The CDR3 length is 15 residues. V lost 3 bases to trimming and J lost 4 bases, with 18 bases between them. DNA for the CDR3: TGCAGTGCTAGGATGAGGGCCGGGTTAGGAGAGACCCAGTACTTC. Amino acids: CSARMRAGLGETQYF.

The chain couples TRBV2 to TRBJ2-5; D possibly uses TRBD1 or TRBD2 (6 bases each). CDR1 is SNHLY and CDR2 is FYNNEI in the germline V gene. The ends were cut back, 6 bases at V and 7 bases at J, with 15 bases in the middle. The CDR3 is made up of 13 amino acids. The CDR3 is CASRRDTPGTQYF. The CDR3, as DNA: TGTGCCAGCAGGCGGGACACCCCGGGGACCCAGTACTTC.

V gene TRBV9 combines with J gene TRBJ2-5; no reliable D call. Germline V gene data show CDR1 as SGDLS and CDR2 as YYNGEE. CDR3 length: 14 residues. V was trimmed by 7 bases and J by 5 bases, leaving 18 bases between them. The CDR3 sequence: CASSHGRPEETQYF. The CDR3, as DNA: TGTGCCAGCTCCCATGGCAGACCAGAGGAGACCCAGTACTTC.

The chain is built from TRBV29-1 and TRBJ2-1; weak D call: TRBD2 (5 bases). The CDR3 has 12 amino acids. The germline CDR1 and CDR2 sequences are SQVTM and ANQGSEA. V lost 5 bases and J lost 5, with 10 bases in between. The CDR3 is CSVHKRNNEQFF. The CDR3 bases are TGCAGCGTTCATAAGCGGAACAATGAGCAGTTCTTC.

V gene TRBV7-9 combines with J gene TRBJ2-2; D remains ambiguous. The V end lost 1 base, the J end lost 1 base, and 10 bases lay between the germline ends. The CDR3 is 16 amino acids. CDR1 and CDR2 (germline): SEHNR, FQNEAQ (reference sequence). The CDR3 here is CASSLEASVNTGELFF. The CDR3 coding sequence is TGTGCCAGCAGCTTAGAAGCCAGTGTGAACACCGGGGAGCTGTTTTTT.

The CDR3: CASNADTITDTQYF. The CDR3 DNA is TGTGCCAGCAACGCCGACACGATCACAGATACGCAGTATTTT. V and J are TRBV6-6 and TRBJ2-3; D unresolved. This CDR3 is built from 14 residues. CDR1 and CDR2 (germline): MNHNY, SVGAGI (reference sequence). Trimming took off 7 bases at V and 2 bases at J, with 13 bases between the two ends.

The chain links TRBV2 to TRBJ2-1; D is ambiguous. Germline CDR1 SNHLY, CDR2 FYNNEI. The CDR3 extends over 17 amino acids. V was trimmed by 2 bases and J by 4 bases, leaving 18 bases between them. The CDR3: CASSELVARPFYNEQFF. The CDR3 nucleotides are TGTGCCAGCAGTGAACTTGTAGCCCGCCCCTTTTACAATGAGCAGTTCTTC.

The chain employs TRBV6-1 and TRBJ1-2, with 7 nucleotides matching TRBD1. Germline V gives CDR1 MNHNS, CDR2 SASEGT. CDR3 size: 16 residues. Trimming at V came to 6 bases and at J to 2 bases, leaving 12 bases not matched to a gene. DNA of the CDR3: TGTGCCAGCAGCCGAGAAGGGGGGACAGACAACTATGGCTACACCTTC. It is translated as CASSREGGTDNYGYTF.

V is TRBV10-3 and J is TRBJ2-5; tentatively, D is TRBD2 (5 bases). The CDR3 is 13 residues long. Germline V gene data show CDR1 as ENHRY and CDR2 as SYGVKD. V was trimmed by 4 bases and J by 0 bases, leaving 6 bases between them. The CDR3 sequence: CAISVRDQETQYF. The CDR3 DNA reads TGTGCCATCAGTGTGCGGGACCAAGAGACCCAGTACTTC.

The chain links TRBV2 to TRBJ1-3; D is undetermined. The germline V gene has CDR1 SNHLY and CDR2 FYNNEI. This CDR3 has 12 residues. Between the trimmed V and J ends, which lost 3 bases and 4 bases, there was a span of 4 bases. CDR3 sequence reads: CASSDHGNTIYF. In DNA, the CDR3 is TGTGCCAGCAGTGATCACGGAAACACCATATATTTT.

The chain combines TRBV7-3 with TRBJ2-2; D is undetermined. CDR1 is SGHTA, CDR2 FQGTGA, per germline. Trimming removed 2 bases from V and 3 bases from J, with 4 bases in between. The CDR3 spans 13 residues. This CDR3 reads CASSLQYTGELFF. CDR3 nucleotide sequence: TGTGCCAGCAGCTTACAGTACACCGGGGAGCTGTTTTTT.

The V and J genes are TRBV6-2 or TRBV6-3 and TRBJ2-2; 8 bases map to TRBD2. In germline, CDR1 is MNHEY, CDR2 SVGEGT. The CDR3 sequence is 15 residues long. V dropped 7 bases and J dropped 4; count of bases not matched to a gene: 8. CDR3 sequence: CASKEAGVGTGELFF. DNA for the CDR3: TGTGCCAGCAAGGAAGCGGGAGTCGGCACCGGGGAGCTGTTTTTT.

The rearrangement uses TRBV28 and TRBJ2-7; a weak D match, TRBD2 (5 bases). The CDR3 totals 13 residues. The germline gives CDR1 MDHEN, CDR2 SYDVKM. V lost 7 bases and J lost 7, with 17 bases in between. The CDR3 loop reads CASTSRRSGEQYF. CDR3 sequence (DNA): TGTGCCAGCACATCGCGGCGGTCGGGGGAGCAGTACTTC.

J is TRBJ1-2 and V is TRBV25-1, with TRBD1 identical over 7 bases. CDR1 is MGHDK, CDR2 SYGVNS, per germline. The CDR3 runs 13 residues. V was clipped by 4 bases and J by 5 bases; unmatched bases: 4. Here the CDR3 DNA reads TGTGCCAGCAGTGCCAGGGGGGGTTATGGCTACACCTTC. Translated, it gives CASSARGGYGYTF.

CDR3 loop: CASSLPAGTKETQYF. CDR3 bases: TGTGCCAGCAGCTTGCCAGCGGGGACCAAAGAGACCCAGTACTTC. V usage is TRBV5-5 and J usage is TRBJ2-5, with 7 positions matching TRBD2. The J segment lost 3 bases and the V segment lost 1 base, leaving 6 bases of the junction unmatched. CDR1 and CDR2 (germline): SGHKS, YYEKEE (reference sequence). The CDR3 runs 15 residues.

The genes are TRBV3-1 and TRBJ1-5; 9 nucleotides line up with TRBD1. The CDR3 spans 15 residues. Germline assignment: CDR1 LGHDT and CDR2 YNNKEL (reference sequence). Trimming removed 1 base from V and 7 bases from J; junction bases left unmatched: 5. CDR3 sequence reads: CASSQGGQGRQPQHF. The CDR3 coding sequence is TGTGCCAGCAGCCAAGGAGGACAGGGGAGACAGCCCCAGCATTTT. The whole variable domain, remainder taken from reference TRBV3-1 and TRBJ1-5, is DTAVSQTPKYLVTQMGNDKSIKCEQNLGHDTMYWYKQDSKKFLKIMFSYNNKELIINETVPNRFSPKSPDKAHLNLHINSLELGDSAVYFCASSQGGQGRQPQHFGDGTRLSIL.

The rearrangement uses TRBV28 and TRBJ1-2, with unresolved D. CDR1 and CDR2 (germline): MDHEN, SYDVKM. V lost 6 bases, J lost 8 bases, and 13 bases lay in between. The CDR3 loop spans 12 amino acids. CDR3 in amino acids: CASSTLHGGYTF. The DNA for the CDR3 is TGTGCCAGCAGCACCTTACATGGGGGCTACACCTTC.

CDR3 sequence: CASTPGLLVETQYF. DNA for the CDR3: TGTGCCAGCACCCCGGGACTACTTGTGGAGACCCAGTACTTC. The J gene is TRBJ2-5, the V gene TRBV3-1, with TRBD2 matching 7 bases. V lost 7 bases and J lost 5; bases outside the gene matches: 10. This CDR3 contains 14 residues. Germline CDR1 LGHDT, CDR2 YNNKEL (reference sequence).

This clonotype was picked up one time. This sequence joins TRBV29-1 and TRBJ2-2; D remains unclear. The CDR3 consists of 13 residues. The germline CDR1 and CDR2 sequences are SQVTM and ANQGSEA. V gave up 3 bases and J gave up 0 bases, with 5 bases separating them. CDR3 sequence (DNA): TGCAGCGTTGACAAAGCGAACACCGGGGAGCTGTTTTTT. Translated, it gives CSVDKANTGELFF.

This chain joins TRBV12-3 or TRBV12-4 and TRBJ2-3; 7 nucleotides match TRBD2. Unmatched junction bases numbered 15, after V lost 5 bases and J lost 1 base. CDR3 length: 18 amino acids. In DNA, the CDR3 is TGTGCCAGCAGTCCTAAACACATCCTCCGGGAGGGCACAGATACGCAGTATTTT. Translation: CASSPKHILREGTDTQYF.